This T cell receptor beta chain is from a study of T cell changes during pregnancy in multiple sclerosis. Assay used: immunoSEQ multiplex PCR; TCRdb lists only in-frame clones, some missing. This table holds some 96,000 clones, about 92% found once. CDR1 is MNHEY, CDR2 SVGAGI, per germline. The CDR3 sequence is 15 residues long. The trim removed 6 bases at V and 6 bases at J, leaving 10 bases unmatched. The input for sequencing was peripheral blood, taken after pregnancy. The TCR originated in a female donor with multiple sclerosis, enrolled in a pregnancy study. The genes are TRBV6-5 and TRBJ2-3; 9 bases line up with TRBD1. CDR3 coding DNA: TGTGCCAGCAGGCCCGGGACAGGGTTTTTGGATACGCAGTATTTT. This encodes CASRPGTGFLDTQYF.